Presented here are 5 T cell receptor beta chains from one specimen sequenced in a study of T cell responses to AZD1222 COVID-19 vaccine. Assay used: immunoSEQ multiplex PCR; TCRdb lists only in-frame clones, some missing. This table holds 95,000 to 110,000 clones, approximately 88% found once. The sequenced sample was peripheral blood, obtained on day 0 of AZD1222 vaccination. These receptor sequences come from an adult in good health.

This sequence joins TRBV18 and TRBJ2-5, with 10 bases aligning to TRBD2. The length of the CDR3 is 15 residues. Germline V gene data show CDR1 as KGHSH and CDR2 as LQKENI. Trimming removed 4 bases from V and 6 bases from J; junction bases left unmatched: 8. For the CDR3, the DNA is TGTGCCAGCTCACTCGAGCGGGAGGGCCGAAAGACCCAGTACTTC. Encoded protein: CASSLEREGRKTQYF.

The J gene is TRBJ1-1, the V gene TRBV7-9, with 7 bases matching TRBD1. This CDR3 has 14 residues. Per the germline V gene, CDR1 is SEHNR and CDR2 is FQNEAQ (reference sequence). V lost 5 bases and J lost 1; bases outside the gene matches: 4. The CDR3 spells CASSRGTENTEAFF. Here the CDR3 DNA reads TGTGCCAGCAGCCGAGGGACAGAGAACACTGAAGCTTTCTTT.

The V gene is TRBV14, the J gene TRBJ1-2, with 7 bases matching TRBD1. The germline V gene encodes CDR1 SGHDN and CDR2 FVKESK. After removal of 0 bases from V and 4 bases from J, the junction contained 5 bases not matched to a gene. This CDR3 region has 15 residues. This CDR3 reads CASSQDLRTGYGYTF. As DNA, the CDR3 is TGTGCCAGCAGCCAAGACCTAAGGACAGGCTATGGCTACACCTTC.

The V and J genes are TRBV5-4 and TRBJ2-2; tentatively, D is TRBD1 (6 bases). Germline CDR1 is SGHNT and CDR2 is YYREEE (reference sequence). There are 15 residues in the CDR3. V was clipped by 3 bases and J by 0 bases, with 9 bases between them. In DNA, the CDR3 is TGTGCCAGCAGCTCTACAGGGTCGAACACCGGGGAGCTGTTTTTT. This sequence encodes CASSSTGSNTGELFF. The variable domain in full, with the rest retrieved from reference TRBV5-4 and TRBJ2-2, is ETGVTQSPTHLIKTRGQQVTLRCSSQSGHNTVSWYQQALGQGPQFIFQYYREEENGRGNFPPRFSGLQFPNYSSELNVNALELDDSALYLCASSSTGSNTGELFFGEGSRLTVL.

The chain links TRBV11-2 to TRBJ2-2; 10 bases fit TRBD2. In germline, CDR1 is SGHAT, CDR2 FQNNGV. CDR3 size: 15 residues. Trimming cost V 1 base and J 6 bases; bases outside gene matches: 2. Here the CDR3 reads CASSLVLAGAGELFF. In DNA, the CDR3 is TGTGCCAGCAGCTTAGTTCTAGCGGGAGCCGGGGAGCTGTTTTTT.